This T cell receptor beta chain derives from a study of T cell responses to AZD1222 COVID-19 vaccine. Measured with immunoSEQ multiplex PCR; TCRdb has only the in-frame clones, and not every one. The sample has about 150,000 clones, 92% seen once; the top ten hold around 1.9%. The CDR3 totals 15 residues. Trimming cost V 5 bases and J 4 bases; bases outside gene matches: 9. Per germline, CDR1 LGHNA and CDR2 YSLEER. The material sequenced was peripheral blood, taken on day 0 of AZD1222 vaccination. This rearrangement joins TRBV4-3 to TRBJ2-5, with 8 bases aligning to TRBD1. This clonotype was sampled from an adult in good health. The CDR3 nucleotides are TGCGCCAGCAGCGGACACAGGGGGGTGGGAGAGACCCAGTACTTC. Protein product: CASSGHRGVGETQYF.